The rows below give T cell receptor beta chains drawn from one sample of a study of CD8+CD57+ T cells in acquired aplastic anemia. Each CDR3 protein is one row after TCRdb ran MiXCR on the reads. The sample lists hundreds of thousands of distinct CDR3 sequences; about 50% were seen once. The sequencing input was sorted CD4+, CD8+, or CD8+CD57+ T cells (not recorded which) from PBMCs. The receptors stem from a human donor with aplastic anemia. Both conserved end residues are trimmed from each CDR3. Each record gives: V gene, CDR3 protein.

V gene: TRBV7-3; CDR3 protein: ASSFNGRSGELF
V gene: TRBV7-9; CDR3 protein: ASSVESGGPNTEAF
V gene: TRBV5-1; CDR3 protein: ASSLGLAGVNTLEQY
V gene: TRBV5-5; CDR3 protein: ASSATSGTSLEQY
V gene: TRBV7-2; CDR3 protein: ASSLSGQYSPLH
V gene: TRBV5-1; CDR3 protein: ASSGGDRGTEAF
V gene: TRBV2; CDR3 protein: ASSVNQPQH
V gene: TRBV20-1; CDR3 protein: SARVGHNQPQH
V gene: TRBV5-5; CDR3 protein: ASSWGGSLNYGYT
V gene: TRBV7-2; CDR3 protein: ASSSNYYNEQF
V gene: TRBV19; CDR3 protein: ASTSRYTDTQY
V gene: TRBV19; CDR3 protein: ASSLGTAAHGYT
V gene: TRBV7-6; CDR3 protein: ASTGGYNSPLH
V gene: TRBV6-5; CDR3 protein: ASTPRDFGEQF
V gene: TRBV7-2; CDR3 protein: ASSLGTSGEGYT
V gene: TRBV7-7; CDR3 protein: ASSRTSASTDTQY
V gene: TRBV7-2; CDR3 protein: ASSGQPPYEQY
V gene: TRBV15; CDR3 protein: ATSLGGRKEQY
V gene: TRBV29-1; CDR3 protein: SGWGVAGGPETQY
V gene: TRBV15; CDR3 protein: ATSRDRWKDYEQY
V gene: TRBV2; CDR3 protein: ASSPTGQY
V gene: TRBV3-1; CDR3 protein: ASSQSDGTGGQETQY
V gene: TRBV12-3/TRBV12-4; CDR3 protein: ASYRGLLDEQY
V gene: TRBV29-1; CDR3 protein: SVKTALNTEAF
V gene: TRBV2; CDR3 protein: ASSARGHSYEQY
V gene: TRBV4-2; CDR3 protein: ASSQDQLAGVLAYEQY
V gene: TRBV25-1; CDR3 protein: ASSETGLASDTQY
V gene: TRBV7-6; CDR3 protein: ASSVRGERGGEQF
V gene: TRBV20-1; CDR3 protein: SARAGTSGTDTQY
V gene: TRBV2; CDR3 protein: ASTWDRPSTDTQY
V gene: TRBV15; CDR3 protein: ATSRGHLGAGELF
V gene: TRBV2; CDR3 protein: ASRGVQGGGEQY
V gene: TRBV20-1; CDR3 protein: SALTPPRGETQY
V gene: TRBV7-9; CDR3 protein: ASSPRTGGYEQY
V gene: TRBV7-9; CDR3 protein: ASSFPGTSDTDTQY
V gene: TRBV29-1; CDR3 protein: SVVVQTQY